A single sample is the source of the 17 T cell receptor beta chains below, sequenced in a study of blood T cell repertoires in COVID-19 (TCRdb year 2020). Preparation of the library involved the immunoSEQ multiplex PCR assay. TCRdb carries this immuneACCESS record with in-frame sequences only. Its versions omit some clonotypes, under half of them owing to an unresolved V gene in the studies checked, with the rest unexplained. For this sample there are about 190,000 clones; around 85% appear just once. The ten largest clones capture 1% to 1.4% of the sample. Sequenced: peripheral blood. These receptors all come from a man aged 25 to 45 with acute or convalescent COVID-19.

The chain carries TRBV4-1 and TRBJ1-5, with D perhaps matching TRBD1 (6 bases). This CDR3 has 16 amino acids. Germline CDR1 is MGHRA and CDR2 is YSYEKL. V lost 1 base and J 4 bases, leaving 14 bases between the germline ends. The CDR3 is CASSQARGNPNQPQHF. CDR3 bases: TGCGCCAGCAGCCAAGCAAGGGGGAACCCGAATCAGCCCCAGCATTTT.

The V and J genes are TRBV11-2 and TRBJ1-5, with D unresolved. V lost 1 base and J lost 0, with 10 bases in between. The length of the CDR3 is 16 residues. CDR1 and CDR2 (germline): SGHAT, FQNNGV. The CDR3 protein is CASSLGFRSSNQPQHF. The CDR3 DNA is TGTGCCAGCAGCTTAGGTTTTAGATCTAGCAATCAGCCCCAGCATTTT.

In its sample, this clone was seen a few times. J is TRBJ2-1 and V is TRBV24-1; TRBD2 agrees at 7 bases. From germline, CDR1 is KGHDR and CDR2 SFDVKD. Unmatched junction bases numbered 1, after V lost 5 bases and J lost 1 base. The CDR3 length is 14 residues. The CDR3, as DNA: TGTGCCACCAGTGCGGGGGGTTCCTACAATGAGCAGTTCTTC. Translated: CATSAGGSYNEQFF.

The chain uses TRBV5-6 and TRBJ1-4; D call uncertain. Germline lookup yields CDR1 SGHDT and CDR2 YYEEEE. The CDR3 consists of 17 residues. The V and J ends lost 6 bases and 8 bases respectively, with 26 bases between them. CDR3 DNA: TGTGCCAGCACCCACCCCAGGACTCCAAATGTGGAGGAAAAACTGTTTTTT. Its translation: CASTHPRTPNVEEKLFF.

The V call is TRBV11-2, the J call TRBJ1-1, with D possibly being TRBD1 (6 bases). The V and J ends lost 2 bases and 3 bases respectively, with 7 bases between them. The CDR3 covers 13 residues. Looked up from germline, CDR1 is SGHAT and CDR2 is FQNNGV. The CDR3 nucleotides read TGTGCCAGCAGCTTACAGGGGTACACTGAAGCTTTCTTT. Translation: CASSLQGYTEAFF. Combining the CDR3 with reference TRBV11-2 and TRBJ1-1 gives the whole variable domain EAGVAQSPRYKIIEKRQSVAFWCNPISGHATLYWYQQILGQGPKLLIQFQNNGVVDDSQLPKDRFSAERLKGVDSTLKIQPAKLEDSAVYLCASSLQGYTEAFFGQGTRLTVV.

This clone has only one observation. The chain joins TRBV6-1 to TRBJ2-3, with TRBD2 matching 8 bases. After removal of 2 bases from V and 3 bases from J, the junction contained 4 bases not matched to a gene. The germline V gene encodes CDR1 MNHNS and CDR2 SASEGT. The CDR3 loop spans 15 amino acids. The CDR3 DNA is TGTGCCAGCAGTGAATACCAGCGGGAGACAGATACGCAGTATTTT. It codes for CASSEYQRETDTQYF.

The table lists this clone with a count of one. The gene calls are TRBV19 and TRBJ1-1; D may be TRBD1 (6 bases). The V gene lost 6 bases and the J gene lost 0 bases, with 14 bases spanning the gap. The CDR3 is 15 amino acids. CDR1 LNHDA and CDR2 SQIVND come from the germline V gene (reference sequence). DNA for the CDR3: TGTGCCAGTAGCCAGGGGCAATTAATGAACACTGAAGCTTTCTTT. Translation gives CASSQGQLMNTEAFF.

The V gene is TRBV5-1, the J gene TRBJ1-4; tentatively, D is TRBD1 (6 bases). The V gene lost 4 bases and the J gene lost 8 bases, with 18 bases spanning the gap. In germline, CDR1 is SGHRS, CDR2 YFSETQ. The CDR3 is 15 residues long. For the CDR3, the DNA is TGCGCCAGCAGCCCGGGGGGCCCGGACGGGGAAAAACTGTTTTTT. It translates to CASSPGGPDGEKLFF.

This clone was recorded once. J is TRBJ2-5 and V is TRBV29-1, with no clear D. There are 12 residues in the CDR3. Trimming took 4 bases from V and 3 from J, leaving 9 bases between them. CDR1 and CDR2 (germline): SQVTM, ANQGSEA. This chain's CDR3 is CSVVKREETQYF. DNA for the CDR3: TGCAGCGTTGTTAAACGAGAAGAGACCCAGTACTTC.

This chain uses TRBV7-9 with TRBJ1-1, with D possibly matching TRBD1 (5 bases). Looked up from germline, CDR1 is SEHNR and CDR2 is FQNEAQ (reference sequence). V was trimmed by 5 bases and J by 7 bases, leaving 20 bases between them. The CDR3 extends over 15 amino acids. CDR3 coding DNA: TGTGCCAGCAGCCTCTGGGCCGACGGGGGTAGTGAAGCTTTCTTT. This gives the protein CASSLWADGGSEAFF. The full variable domain, in which reference TRBV7-9 and TRBJ1-1 provide the parts outside the CDR3, is DTGVSQNPRHKITKRGQNVTFRCDPISEHNRLYWYRQTLGQGPEFLTYFQNEAQLEKSRLLSDRFSAERPKGSFSTLEIQRTEQGDSAMYLCASSLWADGGSEAFFGQGTRLTVV.

This clone was picked up a small number of times. V usage is TRBV10-1 and J usage is TRBJ2-7, with 8 positions matching TRBD2. V dropped 9 bases and J dropped 6; count of bases not matched to a gene: 10. Germline V gene lookup returns CDR1 WNHNN and CDR2 SYGVQD (reference sequence). This CDR3 spans 13 amino acids. The CDR3 sequence is CARLAVQHTEQYF. The DNA of the CDR3 is TGCGCCAGACTAGCGGTCCAACATACCGAGCAGTACTTC.

The sample holds a few counts of this clone. The J gene is TRBJ1-4, the V gene TRBV5-6; D is possibly TRBD1 (6 bases). V was shortened by 2 bases and J by 1 base, with 15 bases between the two germline ends. There are 17 residues in the CDR3. From germline, CDR1 is SGHDT and CDR2 YYEEEE. CDR3 coding DNA: TGTGCCAGCAGCTTTGGGGCAGGGGAGAGAACTAATGAAAAACTGTTTTTT. It yields the protein CASSFGAGERTNEKLFF.

The chain combines TRBV27 with TRBJ2-7; D possibly corresponds to TRBD2 (6 bases). The CDR3 covers 16 residues. Trimming took off 6 bases at V and 0 bases at J, with 18 bases between the two ends. The germline V gene encodes CDR1 MNHEY and CDR2 SMNVEV (reference sequence). The CDR3 sequence: CASREQGGGRSYEQYF. CDR3 DNA: TGTGCCAGCAGAGAGCAGGGAGGCGGGCGCTCCTACGAGCAGTACTTC.

The J gene is TRBJ1-1, the V gene TRBV5-1; TRBD1 agrees at 7 bases. Trimming took 4 bases from V and 7 from J; bases not matched to a gene: 1. The germline V gene has CDR1 SGHRS and CDR2 YFSETQ. This CDR3 is built from 11 residues. In nucleotides, the CDR3 is TGCGCCAGCAGCGGGGACAGTGAAGCTTTCTTT. Protein product: CASSGDSEAFF.

The chain has TRBV9 and TRBJ2-5, with 12 bases fitting TRBD2. The junction had 9 bases not matched to a gene; V was cut back by 4 bases and J by 2 bases. From germline, CDR1 is SGDLS and CDR2 YYNGEE. The CDR3 sequence is 17 residues long. The CDR3 DNA is TGTGCCAGCAGCACCCGGACTAGCGGGACCTTTCAAGAGACCCAGTACTTC. Protein sequence: CASSTRTSGTFQETQYF.

The rearrangement links TRBV28 to TRBJ1-6; D may be TRBD1 (5 bases). From germline, CDR1 is MDHEN and CDR2 SYDVKM. CDR3 length: 14 amino acids. The ends were cut back, 2 bases at V and 6 bases at J, with 8 bases in the middle. The CDR3 loop reads CASSLRQFNSPLHF. CDR3 DNA sequence: TGTGCCAGCAGTTTAAGACAGTTTAATTCACCCCTCCACTTT. Supplemented by reference TRBV28 and TRBJ1-6, the full variable domain reads DVKVTQSSRYLVKRTGEKVFLECVQDMDHENMFWYRQDPGLGLRLIYFSYDVKMKEKGDIPEGYSVSREKKERFSLILESASTNQTSMYLCASSLRQFNSPLHFGNGTRLTVT.

The chain has TRBV9 and TRBJ2-7; possibly TRBD1 for D (5 bases). CDR3 length: 17 residues. Between the trimmed V and J ends, which lost 3 bases and 0 bases, there was a span of 19 bases. The germline CDR1 and CDR2 sequences are SGDLS and YYNGEE. The chain's CDR3 is CASSARASGQLSYEQYF. The DNA of the CDR3 is TGTGCCAGCAGCGCCAGGGCCTCGGGCCAACTCTCCTACGAGCAGTACTTC.